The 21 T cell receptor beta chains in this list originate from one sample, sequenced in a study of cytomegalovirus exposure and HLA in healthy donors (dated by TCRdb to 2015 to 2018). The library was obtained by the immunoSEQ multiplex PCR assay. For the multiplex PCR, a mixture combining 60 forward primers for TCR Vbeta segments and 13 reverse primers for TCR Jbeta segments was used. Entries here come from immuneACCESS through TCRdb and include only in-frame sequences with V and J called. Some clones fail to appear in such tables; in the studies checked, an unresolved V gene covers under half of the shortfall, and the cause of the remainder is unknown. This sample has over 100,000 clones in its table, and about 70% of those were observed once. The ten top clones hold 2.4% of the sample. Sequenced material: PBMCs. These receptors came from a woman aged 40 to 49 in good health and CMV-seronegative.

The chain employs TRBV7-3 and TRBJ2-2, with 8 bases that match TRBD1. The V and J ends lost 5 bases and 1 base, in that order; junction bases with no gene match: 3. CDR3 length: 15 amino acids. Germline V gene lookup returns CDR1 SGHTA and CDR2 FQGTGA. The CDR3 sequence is CASSPGTGNTGELFF. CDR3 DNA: TGTGCCAGCAGCCCCGGGACAGGGAACACCGGGGAGCTGTTTTTT.

CDR3 in DNA: TGCGCCAGCAGCTTGGCCGGGACTAGGGACACCGGGGAGCTGTTTTTT. Translation gives CASSLAGTRDTGELFF. The chain uses TRBV5-1 and TRBJ2-2; TRBD2 aligns across 8 bases. J gave up 3 bases and V 0 bases, and 4 bases lay outside the gene matches. The length of the CDR3 is 16 residues. Germline lookup yields CDR1 SGHRS and CDR2 YFSETQ.

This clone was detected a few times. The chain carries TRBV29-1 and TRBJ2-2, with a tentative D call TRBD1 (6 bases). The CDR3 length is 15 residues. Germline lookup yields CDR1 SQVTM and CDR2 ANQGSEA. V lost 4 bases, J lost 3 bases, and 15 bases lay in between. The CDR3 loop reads CSVARQGTDTGELFF. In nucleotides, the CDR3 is TGCAGCGTTGCTCGGCAGGGGACGGACACCGGGGAGCTGTTTTTT.

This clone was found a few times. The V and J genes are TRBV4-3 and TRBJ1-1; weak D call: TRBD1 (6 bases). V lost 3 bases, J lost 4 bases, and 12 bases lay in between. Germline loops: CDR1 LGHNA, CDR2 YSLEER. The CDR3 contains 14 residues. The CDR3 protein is CASSQRQVPTEAFF. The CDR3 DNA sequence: TGCGCCAGCAGCCAGCGACAGGTCCCCACTGAAGCTTTCTTT.

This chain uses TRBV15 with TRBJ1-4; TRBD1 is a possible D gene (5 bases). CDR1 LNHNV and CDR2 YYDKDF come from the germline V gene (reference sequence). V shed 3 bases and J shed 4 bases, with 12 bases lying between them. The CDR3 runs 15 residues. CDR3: CATSSGGLGNEKLFF. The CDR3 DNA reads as TGTGCCACCAGCAGCGGGGGATTAGGTAATGAAAAACTGTTTTTT.

In nucleotides, the CDR3 is TGTGCCAGCAGCATGAGGGGGCCGGGAAATGAGCAGTTCTTC. It encodes CASSMRGPGNEQFF. J is TRBJ2-1 and V is TRBV5-4, with TRBD1 matching 7 bases. CDR3 length equals 14 residues. Germline assignment: CDR1 SGHNT and CDR2 YYREEE (reference sequence). After removal of 4 bases from V and 7 bases from J, the junction contained 8 bases not matched to a gene.

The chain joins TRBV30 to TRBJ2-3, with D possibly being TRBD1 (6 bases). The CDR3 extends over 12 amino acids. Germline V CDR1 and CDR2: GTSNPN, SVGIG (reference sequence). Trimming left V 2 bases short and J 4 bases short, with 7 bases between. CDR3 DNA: TGTGCCTGGAGTACAGGGTCAGATACGCAGTATTTT. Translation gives CAWSTGSDTQYF.

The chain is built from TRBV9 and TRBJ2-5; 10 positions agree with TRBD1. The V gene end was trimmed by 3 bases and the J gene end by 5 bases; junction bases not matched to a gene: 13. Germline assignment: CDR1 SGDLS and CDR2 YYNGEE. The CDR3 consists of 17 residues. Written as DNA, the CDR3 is TGTGCCAGCAGCGGACAGGGGGCCCACCCGACGGCTGAGACCCAGTACTTC. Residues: CASSGQGAHPTAETQYF.

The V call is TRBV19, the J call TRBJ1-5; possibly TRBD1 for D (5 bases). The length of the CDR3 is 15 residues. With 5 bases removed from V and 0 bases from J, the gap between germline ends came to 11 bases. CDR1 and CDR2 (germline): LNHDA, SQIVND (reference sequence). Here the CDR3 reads CASSVTGYSNQPQHF. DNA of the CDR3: TGTGCCAGTAGTGTTACAGGTTATAGCAATCAGCCCCAGCATTTT. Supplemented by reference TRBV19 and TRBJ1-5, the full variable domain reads DGGITQSPKYLFRKEGQNVTLSCEQNLNHDAMYWYRQDPGQGLRLIYYSQIVNDFQKGDIAEGYSVSREKKESFPLTVTSAQKNPTAFYLCASSVTGYSNQPQHFGDGTRLSIL.

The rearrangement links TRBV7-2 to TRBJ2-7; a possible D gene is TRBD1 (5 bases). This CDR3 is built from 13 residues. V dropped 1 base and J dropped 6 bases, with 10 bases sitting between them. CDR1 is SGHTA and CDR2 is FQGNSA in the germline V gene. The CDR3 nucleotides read TGTGCCAGCAGCTTAGTAGGGGTGCTCGAGCAGTACTTC. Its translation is CASSLVGVLEQYF.

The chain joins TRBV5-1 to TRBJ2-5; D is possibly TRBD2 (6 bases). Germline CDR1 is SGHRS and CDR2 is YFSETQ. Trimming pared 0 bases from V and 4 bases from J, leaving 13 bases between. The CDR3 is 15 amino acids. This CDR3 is CASSLEAGLGETQYF. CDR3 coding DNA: TGCGCCAGCAGCTTGGAGGCGGGGTTGGGAGAGACCCAGTACTTC.

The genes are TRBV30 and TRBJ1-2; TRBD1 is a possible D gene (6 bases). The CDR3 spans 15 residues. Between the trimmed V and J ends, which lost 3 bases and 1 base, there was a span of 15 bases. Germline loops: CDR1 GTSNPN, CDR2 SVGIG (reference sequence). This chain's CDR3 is CAWRYRGAVNYGYTF. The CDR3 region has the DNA TGTGCCTGGAGGTATCGGGGGGCCGTTAACTATGGCTACACCTTC.

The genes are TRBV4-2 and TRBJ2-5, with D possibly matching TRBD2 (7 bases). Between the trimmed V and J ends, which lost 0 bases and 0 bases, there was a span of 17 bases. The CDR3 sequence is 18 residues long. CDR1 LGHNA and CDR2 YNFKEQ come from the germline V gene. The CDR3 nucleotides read TGTGCCAGCAGCCAAGATAAAGGGGGGGAGATATACCAAGAGACCCAGTACTTC. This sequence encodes CASSQDKGGEIYQETQYF.

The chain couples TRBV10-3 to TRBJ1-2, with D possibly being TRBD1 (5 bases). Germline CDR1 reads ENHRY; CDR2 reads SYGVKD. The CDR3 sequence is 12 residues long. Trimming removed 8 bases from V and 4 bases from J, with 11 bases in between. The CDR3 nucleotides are TGTGCCATCGCAAGGGGAGGCTATGGCTACACCTTC. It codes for CAIARGGYGYTF.

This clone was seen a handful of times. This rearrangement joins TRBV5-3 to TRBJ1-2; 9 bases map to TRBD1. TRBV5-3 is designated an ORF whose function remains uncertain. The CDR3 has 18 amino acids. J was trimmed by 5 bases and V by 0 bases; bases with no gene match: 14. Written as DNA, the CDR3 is TGTGCCAGAAGCTTGGTACCGGGACAGGGTTCTTTCAGATATGGCTACACCTTC. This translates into CARSLVPGQGSFRYGYTF.

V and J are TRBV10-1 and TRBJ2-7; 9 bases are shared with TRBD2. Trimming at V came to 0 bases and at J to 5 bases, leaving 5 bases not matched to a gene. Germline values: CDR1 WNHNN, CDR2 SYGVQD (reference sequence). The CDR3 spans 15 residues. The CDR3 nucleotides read TGCGCCAGCAGTGAGTCAGGACTAGCGCCCCACGAGCAGTACTTC. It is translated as CASSESGLAPHEQYF.

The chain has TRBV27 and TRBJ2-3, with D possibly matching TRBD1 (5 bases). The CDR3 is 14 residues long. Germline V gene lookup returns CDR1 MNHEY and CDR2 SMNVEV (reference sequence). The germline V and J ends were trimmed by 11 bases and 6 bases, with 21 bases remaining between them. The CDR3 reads CAPSKDMVLDTQYF. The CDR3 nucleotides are TGTGCCCCCTCGAAGGACATGGTATTGGATACGCAGTATTTT.

CDR3 bases: TGTGCCAGCAGCTTAGGGGCGGAGGGCTATGGCTACACCTTC. Amino acids: CASSLGAEGYGYTF. The chain employs TRBV7-8 and TRBJ1-2; D is unclear. Germline CDR1 SGHVS, CDR2 FQNEAQ. The CDR3 runs to 14 residues. With 1 base removed from V and 4 bases from J, the gap between germline ends came to 10 bases.

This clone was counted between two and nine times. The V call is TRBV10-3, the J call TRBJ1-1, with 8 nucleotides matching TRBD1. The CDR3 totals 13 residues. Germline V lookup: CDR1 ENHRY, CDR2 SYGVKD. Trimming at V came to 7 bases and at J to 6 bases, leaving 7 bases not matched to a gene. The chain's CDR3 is CAINRGDKSEAFF. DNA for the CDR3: TGTGCCATCAACAGGGGGGACAAGTCTGAAGCTTTCTTT.

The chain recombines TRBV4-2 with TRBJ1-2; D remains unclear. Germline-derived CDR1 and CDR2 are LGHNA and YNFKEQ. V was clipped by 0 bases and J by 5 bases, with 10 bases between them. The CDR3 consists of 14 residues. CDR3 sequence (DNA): TGTGCCAGCAGCCAAGATGCGGCAAAATATGGCTACACCTTC. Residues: CASSQDAAKYGYTF.

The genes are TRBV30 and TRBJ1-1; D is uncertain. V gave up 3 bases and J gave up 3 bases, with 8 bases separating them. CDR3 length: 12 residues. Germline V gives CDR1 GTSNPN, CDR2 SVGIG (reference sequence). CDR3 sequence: CAWRAGHTEAFF. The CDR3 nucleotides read TGTGCCTGGAGGGCAGGTCACACTGAAGCTTTCTTT.